The text below deals with one TCR beta chain. This CDR3 has 15 residues. CDR1 and CDR2 (germline): DFQATT, SNEGSKA (reference sequence). A second PCR of 7 to 11 cycles used a sample-barcoded 5' primer and a J-beta primer mix. TCRdb processed the 5' RACE reads anew with MiXCR; each CDR3 protein has one entry. In the table there are approximately 1.5 million distinct CDR3 sequences, roughly a third of which are singletons. This sample was included in a study of blood T cells in healthy people across ages. Staff drew roughly 10 milliliters of peripheral blood from each donor. Per sample, at least 5 micrograms of total RNA were extracted.

The sample comprised blood. This TCR derives from a woman aged 25-40 years in good health. The rearrangement links TRBV20-1 to TRBJ2-5; TRBD1 agrees at 9 bases. With the DNA end fitting TRBJ2-7 better, the J assignment may be wrong. The CDR3 DNA follows: TGCAGTGCTAGCGGAGCAGGGACAGGGCTCAACGAGCAGTACTTC. Protein sequence: CSASGAGTGLNEQYF.